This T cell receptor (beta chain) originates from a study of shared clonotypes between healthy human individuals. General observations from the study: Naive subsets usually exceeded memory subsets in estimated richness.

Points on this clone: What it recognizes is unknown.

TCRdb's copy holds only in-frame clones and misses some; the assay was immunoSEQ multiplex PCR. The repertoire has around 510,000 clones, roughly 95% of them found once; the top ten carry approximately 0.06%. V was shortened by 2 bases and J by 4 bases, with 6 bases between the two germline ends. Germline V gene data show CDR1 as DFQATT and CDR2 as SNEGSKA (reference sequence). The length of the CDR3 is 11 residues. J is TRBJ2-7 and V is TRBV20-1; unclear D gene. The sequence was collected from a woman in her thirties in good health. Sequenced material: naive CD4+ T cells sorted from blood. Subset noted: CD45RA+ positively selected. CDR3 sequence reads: CSARHGYEQYF. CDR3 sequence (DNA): TGCAGTGCTAGACACGGATACGAGCAGTACTTC.